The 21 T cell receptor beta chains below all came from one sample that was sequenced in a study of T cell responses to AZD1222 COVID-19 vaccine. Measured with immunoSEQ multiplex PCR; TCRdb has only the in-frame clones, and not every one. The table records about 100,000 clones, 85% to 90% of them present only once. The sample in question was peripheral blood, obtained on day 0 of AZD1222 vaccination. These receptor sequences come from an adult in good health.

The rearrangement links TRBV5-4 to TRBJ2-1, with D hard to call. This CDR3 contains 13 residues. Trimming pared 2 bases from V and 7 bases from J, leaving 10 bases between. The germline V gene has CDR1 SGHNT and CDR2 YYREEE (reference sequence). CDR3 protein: CASSFNRLNEQFF. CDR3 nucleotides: TGTGCCAGCAGCTTTAATAGGTTGAATGAGCAGTTCTTC.

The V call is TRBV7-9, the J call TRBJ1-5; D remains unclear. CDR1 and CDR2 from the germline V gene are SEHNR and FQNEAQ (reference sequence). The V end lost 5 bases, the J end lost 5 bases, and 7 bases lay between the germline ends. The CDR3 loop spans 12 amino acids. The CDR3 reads CASSVEDQPQHF. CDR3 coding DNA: TGTGCCAGCAGCGTAGAAGATCAGCCCCAGCATTTT.

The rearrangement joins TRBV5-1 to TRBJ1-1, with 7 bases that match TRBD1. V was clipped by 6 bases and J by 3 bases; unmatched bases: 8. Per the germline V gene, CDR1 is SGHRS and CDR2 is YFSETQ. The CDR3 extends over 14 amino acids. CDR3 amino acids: CASIQGGGYTEAFF. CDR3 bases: TGCGCCAGCATCCAGGGGGGAGGATACACTGAAGCTTTCTTT.

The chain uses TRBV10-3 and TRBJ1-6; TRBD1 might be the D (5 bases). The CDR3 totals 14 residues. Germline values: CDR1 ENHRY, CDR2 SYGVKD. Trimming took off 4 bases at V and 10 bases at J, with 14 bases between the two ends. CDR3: CAISGGGRESPLHF. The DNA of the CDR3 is TGTGCCATCAGTGGGGGGGGAAGGGAATCACCCCTCCACTTT.

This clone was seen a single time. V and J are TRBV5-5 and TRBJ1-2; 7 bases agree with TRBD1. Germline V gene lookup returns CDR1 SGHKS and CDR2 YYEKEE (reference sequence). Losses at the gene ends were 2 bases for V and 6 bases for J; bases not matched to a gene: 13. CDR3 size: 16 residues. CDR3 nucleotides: TGTGCCAGCAGCTTTCGCCTAGGGGGCGCGGGCGATGGCTACACCTTC. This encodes CASSFRLGGAGDGYTF.

The CDR3 DNA sequence: TGTGCCAGCAGTTCACTTGGTGGACTAGCGTACCAAGAGACCCAGTACTTC. Translation gives CASSSLGGLAYQETQYF. The rearrangement joins TRBV27 to TRBJ2-5, with 9 bases fitting TRBD2. Trimming at V came to 4 bases and at J to 0 bases, leaving 9 bases not matched to a gene. The CDR3 runs 17 residues. CDR1 and CDR2 (germline): MNHEY, SMNVEV (reference sequence).

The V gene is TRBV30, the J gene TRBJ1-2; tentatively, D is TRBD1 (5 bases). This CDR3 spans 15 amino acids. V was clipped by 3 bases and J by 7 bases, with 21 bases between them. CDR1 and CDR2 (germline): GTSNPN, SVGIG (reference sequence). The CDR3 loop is CAWRMDLGAFGGYTF. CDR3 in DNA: TGTGCCTGGAGGATGGATCTCGGGGCCTTCGGTGGCTACACCTTC.

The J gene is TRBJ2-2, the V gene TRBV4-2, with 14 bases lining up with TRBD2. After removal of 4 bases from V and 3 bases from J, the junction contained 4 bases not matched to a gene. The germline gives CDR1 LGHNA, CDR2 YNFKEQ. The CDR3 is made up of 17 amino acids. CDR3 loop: CASSRLAGGPDTGELFF. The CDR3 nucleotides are TGTGCCAGCAGCCGACTAGCGGGAGGGCCCGACACCGGGGAGCTGTTTTTT.

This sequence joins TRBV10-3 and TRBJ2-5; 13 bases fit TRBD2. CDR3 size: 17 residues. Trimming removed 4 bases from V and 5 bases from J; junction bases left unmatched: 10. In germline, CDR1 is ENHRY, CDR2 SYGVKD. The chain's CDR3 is CAISAGGLAGVGETQYF. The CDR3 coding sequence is TGTGCCATCAGTGCAGGCGGACTAGCGGGAGTTGGTGAGACCCAGTACTTC.

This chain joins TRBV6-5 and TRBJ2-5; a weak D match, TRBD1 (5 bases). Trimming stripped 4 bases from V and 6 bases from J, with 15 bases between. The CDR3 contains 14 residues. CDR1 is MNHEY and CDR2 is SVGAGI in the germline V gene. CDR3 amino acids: CASSFQAGPKTQYF. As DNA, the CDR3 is TGTGCCAGCAGTTTCCAGGCAGGGCCCAAGACCCAGTACTTC.

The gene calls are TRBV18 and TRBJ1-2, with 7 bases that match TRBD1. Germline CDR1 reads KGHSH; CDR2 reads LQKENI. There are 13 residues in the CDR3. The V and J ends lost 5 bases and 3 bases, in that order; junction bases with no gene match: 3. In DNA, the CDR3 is TGTGCCAGCTCAACCGGGACAGACTATGGCTACACCTTC. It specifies CASSTGTDYGYTF.

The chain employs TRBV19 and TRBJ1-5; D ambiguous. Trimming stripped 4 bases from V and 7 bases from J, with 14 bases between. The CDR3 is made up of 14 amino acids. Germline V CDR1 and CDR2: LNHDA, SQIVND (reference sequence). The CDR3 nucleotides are TGTGCCAGTAGTAGGTTGGCACCACGGCAGCCCCAGCATTTT. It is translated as CASSRLAPRQPQHF.

The CDR3 DNA sequence: TGTGCCAGCACCCCCGGGACAGCGATGGCCGAGCAGTACTTC. This sequence encodes CASTPGTAMAEQYF. This chain links TRBV9 with TRBJ2-7, with 7 positions matching TRBD1. The V gene's germline CDR1 is SGDLS and CDR2 YYNGEE. Losses at the gene ends were 6 bases for V and 6 bases for J; bases not matched to a gene: 12. The CDR3 extends over 14 amino acids.

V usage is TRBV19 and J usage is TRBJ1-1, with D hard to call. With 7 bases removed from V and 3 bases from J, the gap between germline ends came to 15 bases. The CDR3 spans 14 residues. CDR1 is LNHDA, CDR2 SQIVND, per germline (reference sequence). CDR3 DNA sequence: TGTGCCAGTACCCTTGGACGGCTGGACACTGAAGCTTTCTTT. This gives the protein CASTLGRLDTEAFF.

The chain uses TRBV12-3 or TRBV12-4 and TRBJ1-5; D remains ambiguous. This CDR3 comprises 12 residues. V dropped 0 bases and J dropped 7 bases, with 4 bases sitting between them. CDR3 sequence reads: CASSLAHQPQHF. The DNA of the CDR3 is TGTGCCAGCAGTTTAGCCCACCAGCCCCAGCATTTT.

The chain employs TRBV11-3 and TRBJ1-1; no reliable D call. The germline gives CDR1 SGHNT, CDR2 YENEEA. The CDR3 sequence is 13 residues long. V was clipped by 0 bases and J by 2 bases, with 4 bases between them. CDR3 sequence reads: CASSLELNTEAFF. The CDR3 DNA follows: TGTGCCAGCAGCTTAGAGCTAAACACTGAAGCTTTCTTT.

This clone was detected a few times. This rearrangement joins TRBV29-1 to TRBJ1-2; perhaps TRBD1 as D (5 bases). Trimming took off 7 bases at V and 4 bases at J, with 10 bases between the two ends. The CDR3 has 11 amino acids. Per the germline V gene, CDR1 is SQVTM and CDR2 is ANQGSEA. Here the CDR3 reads CSARGSYGYTF. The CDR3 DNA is TGCAGCGCTCGGGGGTCCTATGGCTACACCTTC.

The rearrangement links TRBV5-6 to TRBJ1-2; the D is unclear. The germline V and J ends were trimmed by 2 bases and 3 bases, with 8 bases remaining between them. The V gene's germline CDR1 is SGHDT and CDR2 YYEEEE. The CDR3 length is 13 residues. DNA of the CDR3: TGTGCCAGCAGCTTTGCGCGGGACTATGGCTACACCTTC. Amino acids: CASSFARDYGYTF.

The CDR3 DNA sequence: TGTGCCAGCTCGGACAGAGTTCTAGATACGCAGTATTTT. This gives the protein CASSDRVLDTQYF. The chain recombines TRBV18 with TRBJ2-3; a weak D match, TRBD1 (6 bases). Germline values: CDR1 KGHSH, CDR2 LQKENI. The CDR3 length is 13 residues. V was shortened by 6 bases and J by 5 bases, with 12 bases between the two germline ends.

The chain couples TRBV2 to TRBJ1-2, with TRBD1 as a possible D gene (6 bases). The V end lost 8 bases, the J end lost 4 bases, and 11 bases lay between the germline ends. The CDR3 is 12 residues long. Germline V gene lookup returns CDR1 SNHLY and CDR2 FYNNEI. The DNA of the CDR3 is TGTGCCAGCGAGGGGGGTGGCTATGGCTACACCTTC. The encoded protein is CASEGGGYGYTF.

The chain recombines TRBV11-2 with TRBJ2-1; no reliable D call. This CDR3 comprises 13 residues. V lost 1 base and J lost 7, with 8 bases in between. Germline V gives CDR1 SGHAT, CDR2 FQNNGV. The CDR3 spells CASSLVFFNEQFF. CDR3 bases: TGTGCCAGCAGCTTAGTTTTCTTTAATGAGCAGTTCTTC.